This T cell receptor (beta chain) was documented in a study of early T cells in non-severe SARS-CoV-2 infection. Background on the study: Unsorted whole blood bulk RNA was sequenced, with unpaired chains.

On this clonotype: Its antigen is unknown.

Overall study findings and caveats: Comparison of clonotypes with VDJdb favored anti-spike CD8 responses while missing private and CD4 specificities.

J was trimmed by 1 base and V by 5 bases; bases with no gene match: 8. CDR1 and CDR2 from the germline V gene are MNHEY and SMNVEV (reference sequence). The CDR3 runs 17 residues. Unique molecular identifiers tagged individual cDNA molecules. One entry per CDR3 protein results from TCRdb running MiXCR on the 5' RACE reads. The sample lists fewer than 60,000 distinct CDR3 sequences; about 11% were seen once. The chain employs TRBV27 and TRBJ2-7, with 13 positions matching TRBD2. The sample consisted of whole blood. The TCR originated in an adult who was a healthcare worker with PCR-confirmed SARS-CoV-2 infection or an uninfected control (not recorded which). The CDR3 DNA reads TGTGCCAGCAGTCTCCGACTAGCGGGAGGTTGGTCCTACGAGCAGTACTTC. It is translated as CASSLRLAGGWSYEQYF.